This T cell receptor beta chain is from a study of cytomegalovirus exposure and HLA in healthy donors. Points from the study as a whole: Among CMV-associated TCR beta chains, most appeared HLA-restricted in a later analysis. Rare sequences made up most TCRs, while some public TCRs were found in many donors.

As regards this clone: No antigen is known for it.

With 4 bases clipped from V and 3 bases from J, the junction kept 9 bases outside the gene matches. CDR3 size: 17 residues. Per germline, CDR1 LGHNA and CDR2 YNFKEQ. Researchers ran the PCR with 60 Vbeta and 13 Jbeta primers. Libraries were prepared by immunoSEQ multiplex PCR; TCRdb keeps only in-frame clonotypes and omits some of them. The sample has 100,000 to 120,000 clones, nearly 15% seen once. The receptor's source is a female donor in good health and CMV-seronegative. The sequenced sample consisted of PBMCs. The J gene is TRBJ1-1, the V gene TRBV4-2, with 12 bases lining up with TRBD1. CDR3 nucleotides: TGTGCCAGCAGCCTTGGGACAGGGGGCGTGATTTACACTGAAGCTTTCTTT. This codes for CASSLGTGGVIYTEAFF.